The clone carrying this T cell receptor beta chain was picked up a small number of times. Produced via immunoSEQ multiplex PCR; TCRdb's table is partial and in-frame only. Of 200,000 to 250,000 clones listed, over 75% are singletons. Patients from Seattle were sampled longitudinally, starting during active infection. The sample is drawn from a study of blood T cell repertoires in COVID-19. At the level of the study: Sites in the United States, Italy and Spain provided acute and convalescent COVID-19 samples. The analysed material was cDNA or gDNA that came from T cells, B-cell-depleted T cells, or PBMCs.

The CDR3 has 15 amino acids. Germline-derived CDR1 and CDR2 are PRHDT and FYEKMQ (reference sequence). With 1 base removed from V and 1 base from J, the gap between germline ends came to 9 bases. Sequences were obtained from peripheral blood. This chain links TRBV13 with TRBJ2-3; weak D call: TRBD1 (6 bases). This TCR came from a man aged 50 or older with COVID-19, enrolled during active disease. CDR3 sequence: CASSLVPGGTDTQYF. In DNA form, the CDR3 reads TGTGCCAGCAGCTTAGTGCCAGGGGGCACAGATACGCAGTATTTT.